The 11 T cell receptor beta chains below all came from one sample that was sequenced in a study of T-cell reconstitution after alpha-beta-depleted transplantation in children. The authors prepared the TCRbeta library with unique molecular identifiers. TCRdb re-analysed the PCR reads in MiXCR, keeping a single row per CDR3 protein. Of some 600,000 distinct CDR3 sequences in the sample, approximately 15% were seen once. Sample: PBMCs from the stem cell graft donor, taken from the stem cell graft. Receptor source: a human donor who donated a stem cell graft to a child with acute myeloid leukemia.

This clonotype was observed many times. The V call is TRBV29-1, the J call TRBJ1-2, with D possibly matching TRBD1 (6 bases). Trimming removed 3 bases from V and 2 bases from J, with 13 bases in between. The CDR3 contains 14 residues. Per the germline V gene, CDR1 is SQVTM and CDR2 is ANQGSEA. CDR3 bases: TGCAGCGTTGACGTGGGGGGGGCCAACTATGGCTACACCTTC. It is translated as CSVDVGGANYGYTF.

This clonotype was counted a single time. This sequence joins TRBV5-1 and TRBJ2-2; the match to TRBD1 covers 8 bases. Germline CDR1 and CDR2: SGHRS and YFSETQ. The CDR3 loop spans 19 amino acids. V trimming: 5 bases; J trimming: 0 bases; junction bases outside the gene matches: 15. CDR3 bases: TGCGCCAGCAGTTCCCCAGGGGGCGCCTCCTCACCGAACACCGGGGAGCTGTTTTTT. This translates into CASSSPGGASSPNTGELFF.

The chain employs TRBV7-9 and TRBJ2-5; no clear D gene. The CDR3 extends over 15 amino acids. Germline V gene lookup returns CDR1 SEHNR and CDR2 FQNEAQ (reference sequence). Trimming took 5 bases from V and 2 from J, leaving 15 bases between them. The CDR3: CASSPRSTLQETQYF. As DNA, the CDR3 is TGTGCCAGCAGCCCCAGGTCGACCCTACAAGAGACCCAGTACTTC.

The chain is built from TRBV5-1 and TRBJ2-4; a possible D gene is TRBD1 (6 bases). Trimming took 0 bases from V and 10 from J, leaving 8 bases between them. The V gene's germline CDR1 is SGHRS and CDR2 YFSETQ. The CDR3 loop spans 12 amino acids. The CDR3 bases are TGCGCCAGCAGCTTGGACAGGGTGATTCAGTACTTC. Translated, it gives CASSLDRVIQYF.

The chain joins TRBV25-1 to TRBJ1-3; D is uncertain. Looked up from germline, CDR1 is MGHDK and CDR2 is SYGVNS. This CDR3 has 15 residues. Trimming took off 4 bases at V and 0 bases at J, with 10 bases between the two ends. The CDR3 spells CASSVDGRSGNTIYF. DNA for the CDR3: TGTGCCAGCAGTGTAGACGGACGCTCTGGAAACACCATATATTTT.

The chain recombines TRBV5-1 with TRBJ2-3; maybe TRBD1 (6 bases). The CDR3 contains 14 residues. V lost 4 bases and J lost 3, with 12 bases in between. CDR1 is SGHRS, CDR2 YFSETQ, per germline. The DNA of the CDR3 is TGCGCCAGCAGCCGGGACACTGGTACAGATACGCAGTATTTT. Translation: CASSRDTGTDTQYF.

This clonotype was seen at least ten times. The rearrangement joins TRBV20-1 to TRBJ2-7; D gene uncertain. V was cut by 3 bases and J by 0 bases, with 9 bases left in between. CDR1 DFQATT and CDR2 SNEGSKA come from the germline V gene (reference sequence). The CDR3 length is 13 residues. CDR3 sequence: CSASIRSSYEQYF. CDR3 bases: TGCAGTGCTAGCATACGGAGCTCCTACGAGCAGTACTTC.

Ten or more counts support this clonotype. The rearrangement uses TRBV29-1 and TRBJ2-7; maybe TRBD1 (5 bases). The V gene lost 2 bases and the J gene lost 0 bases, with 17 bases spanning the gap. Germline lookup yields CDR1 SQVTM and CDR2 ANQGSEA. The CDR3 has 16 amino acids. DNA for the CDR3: TGCAGCGTTGAACATCCCGTGGCAGGGCACTCCTACGAGCAGTACTTC. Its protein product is CSVEHPVAGHSYEQYF.

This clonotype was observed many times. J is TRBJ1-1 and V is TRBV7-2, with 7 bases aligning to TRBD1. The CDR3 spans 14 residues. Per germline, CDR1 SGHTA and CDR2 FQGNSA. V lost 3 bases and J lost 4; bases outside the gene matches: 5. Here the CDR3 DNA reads TGTGCCAGCAGCTTTAGACAGGGTGGCACTGAAGCTTTCTTT. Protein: CASSFRQGGTEAFF.

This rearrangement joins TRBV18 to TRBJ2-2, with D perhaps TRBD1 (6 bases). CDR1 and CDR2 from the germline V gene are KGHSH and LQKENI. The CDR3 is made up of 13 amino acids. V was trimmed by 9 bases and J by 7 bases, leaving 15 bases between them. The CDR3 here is CASSTGSFGELFF. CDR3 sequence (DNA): TGTGCCAGTTCTACAGGGTCGTTCGGGGAGCTGTTTTTT.

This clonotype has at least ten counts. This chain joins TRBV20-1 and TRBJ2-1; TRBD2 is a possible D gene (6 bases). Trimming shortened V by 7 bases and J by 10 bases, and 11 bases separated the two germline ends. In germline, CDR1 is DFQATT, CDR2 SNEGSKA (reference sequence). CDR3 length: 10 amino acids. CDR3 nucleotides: TGCAGTGTAAGAGGGAGGGAGCAGTTCTTC. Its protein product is CSVRGREQFF.